This T cell receptor beta chain stems from a study of cytomegalovirus exposure and HLA in healthy donors. Some clones are missing from TCRdb's copy, which holds only in-frame ones; the method was immunoSEQ multiplex PCR. Of about 130,000 clones detected, 88% appear once; the ten largest clones hold 1.2% to 1.5%. For this clone: No antigen is known for it.

Findings of the study overall: Clusters of TCRs from the first cohort tended to co-occur in the roughly 120 validation repertoires (as a later analysis found).

V lost 2 bases and J lost 4, with 9 bases in between. Germline CDR1 reads SGDLS; CDR2 reads YYNGEE. The CDR3 has 13 amino acids. The TCR was taken from a young man in good health and CMV-seronegative. Source material: PBMCs. This chain links TRBV9 with TRBJ1-1, with no clear D. This CDR3 is CASSVGVRTEAFF. As DNA, the CDR3 is TGTGCCAGCAGCGTCGGGGTGCGCACTGAAGCTTTCTTT. The complete variable domain, with remaining parts taken from reference TRBV9 and TRBJ1-1, reads DSGVTQTPKHLITATGQRVTLRCSPRSGDLSVYWYQQSLDQGLQFLIQYYNGEERAKGNILERFSAQQFPDLHSELNLSSLELGDSALYFCASSVGVRTEAFFGQGTRLTVV.